A single sample is the source of the 21 T cell receptor beta chains below, sequenced in a study of T cell responses to AZD1222 COVID-19 vaccine (dated by TCRdb to the early 2020s). The protocol used for the library was the immunoSEQ multiplex PCR assay. Here the immuneACCESS table is served through TCRdb, limited to in-frame sequences with V and J called. Missing clones are a known gap in these copies; in checked studies unresolved V genes cover under half, and the rest lacks a known reason. Here the sample has 86,000 or so clones; 86% occur a single time. Jointly, the top ten make up 5.6% of the sample. The time point label corresponds to: about 28 days (+/-7) after the second vaccine dose. This material consisted of peripheral blood, taken 28 days after the second AZD1222 dose. Receptors were obtained from an adult who received the AZD1222 COVID-19 vaccine.

The gene calls are TRBV5-1 and TRBJ2-5, with D possibly called TRBD1 or TRBD2 (5 bases each). Trimming shortened V by 0 bases and J by 4 bases, and 16 bases separated the two germline ends. Per the germline V gene, CDR1 is SGHRS and CDR2 is YFSETQ. This CDR3 is 16 amino acids long. The CDR3 loop is CASSLAASAGGETQYF. The CDR3 DNA follows: TGCGCCAGCAGCTTGGCCGCTAGTGCTGGGGGAGAGACCCAGTACTTC.

The chain couples TRBV19 to TRBJ2-7; 7 nucleotides match TRBD1. V lost 10 bases and J lost 1; bases outside the gene matches: 10. Germline V gene sequence: CDR1 LNHDA, CDR2 SQIVND (reference sequence). CDR3 length: 14 amino acids. The CDR3 protein is CATSEQGFSYEQYF. The CDR3 DNA follows: TGTGCCACTTCTGAACAGGGGTTTTCCTACGAGCAGTACTTC.

The rearrangement uses TRBV12-3 or TRBV12-4 and TRBJ2-1; 7 nucleotides line up with TRBD2. The J segment lost 9 bases and the V segment lost 6 bases, leaving 8 bases of the junction unmatched. There are 13 residues in the CDR3. The CDR3 coding sequence is TGTGCCAGCAGAAAACGGGGGGAGGTTGAGCAGTTCTTC. Translating it yields CASRKRGEVEQFF.

The genes are TRBV4-3 and TRBJ1-1, with D unresolved. The CDR3 length is 15 residues. Trimming removed 1 base from V and 1 base from J, with 10 bases in between. The germline V gene encodes CDR1 LGHNA and CDR2 YSLEER. CDR3 loop: CASSQARLGNTEAFF. The CDR3 DNA sequence: TGCGCCAGCAGCCAAGCCAGGCTCGGGAACACTGAAGCTTTCTTT.

This chain connects TRBV29-1 to TRBJ1-4, with TRBD1 identical over 10 bases. Germline V gene lookup returns CDR1 SQVTM and CDR2 ANQGSEA. This CDR3 has 14 amino acids. The ends lost 6 bases at V and 4 bases at J; junction bases unmatched: 5. The CDR3 loop reads CSVGDRGVNEKLFF. CDR3 bases: TGCAGCGTGGGGGACAGGGGAGTTAATGAAAAACTGTTTTTT.

The rearrangement joins TRBV10-2 to TRBJ2-1; D gene unclear. Trimming pared 3 bases from V and 8 bases from J, leaving 26 bases between. CDR1 is WSHSY and CDR2 is SAAADI in the germline V gene. The CDR3 covers 18 residues. Here the CDR3 DNA reads TGCGCCAGCAGTGACGGTGGGTGGCCTGCGTACGGCTTCGATGAGCAGTTCTTC. This sequence encodes CASSDGGWPAYGFDEQFF.

The V call is TRBV4-1, the J call TRBJ2-1; 8 bases match TRBD1. J lost 7 bases, V lost 1 base, and 6 bases had no gene match. CDR3 length: 15 amino acids. CDR1 is MGHRA, CDR2 YSYEKL, per germline. CDR3 DNA: TGCGCCAGCAGCCAAGGACAGGGGTTGAGGAATGAGCAGTTCTTC. Its translation is CASSQGQGLRNEQFF.

This clone was counted between two and nine times. CDR3 coding DNA: TGTGCCACCAGCAGGGGGGGTACGGGGGAGCAGTACTTC. This codes for CATSRGGTGEQYF. This chain links TRBV15 with TRBJ2-7; D is possibly TRBD2 (6 bases). CDR1 is LNHNV and CDR2 is YYDKDF in the germline V gene (reference sequence). The germline V and J ends were trimmed by 3 bases and 7 bases, with 13 bases remaining between them. The CDR3 contains 13 residues.

The chain recombines TRBV3-1 (or the pseudogene TRBV3-2) with TRBJ2-6; D ambiguous. The V end lost 5 bases, the J end lost 0 bases, and 8 bases lay between the germline ends. The CDR3 is made up of 15 amino acids. Germline CDR1 LGHDT, CDR2 YNNKEL (reference sequence). In DNA, the CDR3 is TGTGCCAGCAGCTCGGCGGACTCTGGGGCCAACGTCCTGACTTTC. It yields the protein CASSSADSGANVLTF.

V is TRBV7-9 and J is TRBJ2-7; the D gene could be TRBD1 or TRBD2 (6 bases each). With 1 base removed from V and 2 bases from J, the gap between germline ends came to 12 bases. In germline, CDR1 is SEHNR, CDR2 FQNEAQ (reference sequence). The CDR3 sequence is 15 residues long. The CDR3 loop is CASSLGRGSAYEQYF. CDR3 in DNA: TGTGCCAGCAGCTTAGGGAGGGGGTCTGCCTACGAGCAGTACTTC.

This clone showed up just once. The V and J genes are TRBV5-1 and TRBJ1-1; D uncertain. The CDR3 totals 13 residues. Trimming stripped 7 bases from V and 4 bases from J, with 14 bases between. Germline CDR1 SGHRS, CDR2 YFSETQ. The CDR3: CASGSRVGTEAFF. The CDR3 bases are TGCGCCAGCGGCTCGAGAGTGGGCACTGAAGCTTTCTTT.

The V and J genes are TRBV27 and TRBJ2-1; D is uncertain. Germline V CDR1 and CDR2: MNHEY, SMNVEV (reference sequence). V gave up 9 bases and J gave up 0 bases, with 15 bases separating them. CDR3 length equals 15 residues. In DNA, the CDR3 is TGTGCCAGTCTGCGGCGGCTGAGCTCCTACAATGAGCAGTTCTTC. Residues: CASLRRLSSYNEQFF.

The genes are TRBV11-3 and TRBJ2-5, with TRBD1 matching over 10 bases. Losses at the gene ends were 5 bases for V and 0 bases for J; bases not matched to a gene: 3. This CDR3 comprises 15 residues. The germline CDR1 and CDR2 sequences are SGHNT and YENEEA. The CDR3 spells CASSLGQGHQETQYF. CDR3 bases: TGTGCCAGCAGCCTGGGACAGGGGCACCAAGAGACCCAGTACTTC.

J is TRBJ2-7 and V is TRBV7-2, with 8 bases that match TRBD2. Germline CDR1 and CDR2: SGHTA and FQGNSA. V lost 3 bases to trimming and J lost 6 bases; unmatched junction nucleotides: 7. CDR3 length equals 14 residues. CDR3 sequence reads: CASSFSGKVGEQYF. The CDR3, as DNA: TGTGCCAGCAGCTTTAGCGGGAAGGTGGGCGAGCAGTACTTC.

The gene calls are TRBV7-9 and TRBJ1-1; the D gene is possibly TRBD1 (6 bases). This CDR3 comprises 13 residues. Per the germline V gene, CDR1 is SEHNR and CDR2 is FQNEAQ (reference sequence). With 3 bases removed from V and 5 bases from J, the gap between germline ends came to 10 bases. The CDR3 loop is CASSFLGGTEAFF. The DNA for the CDR3 is TGTGCCAGCAGCTTTTTAGGGGGGACTGAAGCTTTCTTT.

The chain is built from TRBV7-9 and TRBJ1-1; D not certain. CDR1 SEHNR and CDR2 FQNEAQ come from the germline V gene (reference sequence). Trimming cost V 5 bases and J 1 base, with 5 bases left between them. This CDR3 is built from 12 residues. The CDR3 protein is CASSAQNTEAFF. In DNA, the CDR3 is TGTGCCAGCAGCGCACAGAACACTGAAGCTTTCTTT.

This sequence joins TRBV10-3 and TRBJ2-7, with 10 bases that match TRBD1. V was pared by 5 bases and J by 3 bases, with 4 bases of the junction left unmatched. Germline values: CDR1 ENHRY, CDR2 SYGVKD. The CDR3 extends over 14 amino acids. This CDR3 reads CAISRDRGNYEQYF. The CDR3 DNA reads TGTGCCATCAGTAGGGACAGGGGAAACTACGAGCAGTACTTC.

The chain links TRBV11-3 to TRBJ2-5; TRBD1 agrees at 7 bases. Germline V gene data show CDR1 as SGHNT and CDR2 as YENEEA. Trimming cost V 5 bases and J 1 base; bases outside gene matches: 7. This CDR3 is 15 amino acids long. In DNA, the CDR3 is TGTGCCAGCAGCCAAGGGGGCACAACCCAAGAGACCCAGTACTTC. Its translation: CASSQGGTTQETQYF.

The chain recombines TRBV3-1 (or the pseudogene TRBV3-2) with TRBJ2-7, with 7 positions matching TRBD1. The CDR3 runs 15 residues. Germline V gene lookup returns CDR1 LGHDT and CDR2 YNNKEL (reference sequence). V shed 4 bases, J shed 0 bases, and the junction held 6 bases outside the gene matches. The CDR3 coding sequence is TGTGCCAGCAGCCGGACAGGCGTAAGCTCCTACGAGCAGTACTTC. This sequence encodes CASSRTGVSSYEQYF.

CDR3 DNA sequence: TGTGCCAGCAGCTTAATGGGGCACGAACAGGGCTCCCCGCCGTACTTC. Amino acid sequence: CASSLMGHEQGSPPYF. The V and J genes are TRBV7-2 and TRBJ2-5; D may be TRBD1 (6 bases). In germline, CDR1 is SGHTA, CDR2 FQGNSA. Trimming left V 2 bases short and J 13 bases short, with 26 bases between. This CDR3 spans 16 amino acids.

The chain combines TRBV28 with TRBJ2-6, with D unclear. This CDR3 is 14 amino acids long. Germline V lookup: CDR1 MDHEN, CDR2 SYDVKM. V lost 2 bases and J 5 bases, leaving 7 bases between the germline ends. The CDR3: CASSLTKWANVLTF. In nucleotides, the CDR3 is TGTGCCAGCAGTTTAACCAAGTGGGCCAACGTCCTGACTTTC.